These 28 T cell receptor beta chains were all obtained from the same sample, sequenced in a study of OX40 agonist ivuxolimab in advanced cancers. Generated by immunoSEQ multiplex PCR, the TCRdb table keeps only in-frame clones and is missing some. This sample yields 65,000 to 85,000 clones, of which 85% are seen a single time; roughly 0.8% belongs to the top ten. Sequenced here: CD4+ or CD8+ T cells sorted from blood, sampled in a trial of the OX40 agonist ivuxolimab. The receptor source for this set is an adult with an advanced solid tumor such as melanoma, head and neck, liver or kidney cancer.

CDR3 loop: CASSPSGANVLTF. CDR3 nucleotide sequence: TGTGCCAGCTCACCCTCTGGGGCCAACGTCCTGACTTTC. The J gene is TRBJ2-6, the V gene TRBV18; D gene uncertain. The CDR3 runs to 13 residues. V was clipped by 3 bases and J by 0 bases, with 0 bases between them. Germline CDR1 and CDR2: KGHSH and LQKENI.

J is TRBJ2-5 and V is TRBV18; either TRBD1 or TRBD2 may supply D (5 bases each). Germline lookup yields CDR1 KGHSH and CDR2 LQKENI. There are 16 residues in the CDR3. With 3 bases removed from V and 2 bases from J, the gap between germline ends came to 16 bases. This CDR3 is CASSPQGSGGQETQYF. In DNA form, the CDR3 reads TGTGCCAGCTCACCCCAGGGTAGTGGGGGTCAAGAGACCCAGTACTTC.

V gene TRBV5-1 combines with J gene TRBJ2-1, with TRBD2 matching over 13 bases. J gave up 15 bases and V 3 bases, and 15 bases lay outside the gene matches. The CDR3 covers 16 residues. Germline CDR1 SGHRS, CDR2 YFSETQ. CDR3 in amino acids: CASSSTSGGVQITPFF. CDR3 in DNA: TGCGCCAGCAGCTCAACTAGCGGGGGGGTCCAAATAACCCCGTTCTTC.

This chain links TRBV30 with TRBJ1-6; the match to TRBD1 covers 7 bases. CDR1 GTSNPN and CDR2 SVGIG come from the germline V gene (reference sequence). The trim removed 3 bases at V and 0 bases at J, leaving 14 bases unmatched. The CDR3 contains 19 residues. This CDR3 reads CAWRAGTDFLSSYNSPLHF. CDR3 DNA: TGTGCCTGGAGGGCTGGGACAGATTTTTTGAGCTCCTATAATTCACCCCTCCACTTT.

The chain is built from TRBV6-1 and TRBJ1-2; no clear D gene. CDR3 length equals 14 residues. Trimming stripped 7 bases from V and 2 bases from J, with 14 bases between. The germline CDR1 and CDR2 sequences are MNHNS and SASEGT. DNA of the CDR3: TGTGCCAGCACTGAGACAATCACCAACTATGGCTACACCTTC. This encodes CASTETITNYGYTF.

The CDR3, as DNA: TGCGCCAGCAGCCAAGATAACACAGGGGCGAATTCACCCCTCCACTTT. Protein product: CASSQDNTGANSPLHF. J is TRBJ1-6 and V is TRBV4-1; 7 nucleotides match TRBD1. Germline assignment: CDR1 MGHRA and CDR2 YSYEKL. J was trimmed by 7 bases and V by 0 bases; bases with no gene match: 6. The CDR3 sequence is 16 residues long.

V and J are TRBV6-5 and TRBJ1-4; no firm D call. CDR3 length: 14 amino acids. V dropped 1 base and J dropped 5 bases, with 8 bases sitting between them. Germline CDR1 and CDR2: MNHEY and SVGAGI. The CDR3 loop is CASSYFRQNEKLFF. DNA for the CDR3: TGTGCCAGCAGTTACTTCCGACAAAATGAAAAACTGTTTTTT.

A few counts support this clone. V gene TRBV11-3 combines with J gene TRBJ1-1; D possibly corresponds to TRBD1 (5 bases). CDR1 is SGHNT, CDR2 YENEEA, per germline. V gave up 2 bases and J gave up 5 bases, with 9 bases separating them. The CDR3 has 13 residues. As DNA, the CDR3 is TGTGCCAGCAGCTTAAGAGGGGTAACTGAAGCTTTCTTT. It codes for CASSLRGVTEAFF.

The chain combines TRBV4-3 with TRBJ2-3, with TRBD2 identical over 8 bases. Germline V gene sequence: CDR1 LGHNA, CDR2 YSLEER. There are 14 residues in the CDR3. Trimming took 4 bases from V and 2 from J; bases not matched to a gene: 2. This chain's CDR3 is CASSLAGTTDTQYF. CDR3 in DNA: TGCGCCAGCAGCCTAGCGGGAACCACAGATACGCAGTATTTT.

The chain joins TRBV7-2 to TRBJ2-3, with TRBD2 identical over 9 bases. The CDR3 is made up of 15 amino acids. Germline assignment: CDR1 SGHTA and CDR2 FQGNSA. After removal of 6 bases from V and 7 bases from J, the junction contained 11 bases not matched to a gene. CDR3 protein: CASRGGPSGAHTQYF. In DNA, the CDR3 is TGTGCCAGCAGAGGGGGGCCTAGCGGGGCCCATACGCAGTATTTT.

This chain uses TRBV7-2 with TRBJ2-3, with a tentative D call TRBD2 (6 bases). V was cut by 4 bases and J by 5 bases, with 16 bases left in between. CDR1 and CDR2 (germline): SGHTA, FQGNSA. The CDR3 spans 15 residues. CDR3 in DNA: TGTGCCAGCAGCTCCGTGGGGCGGGAAGGAGATACGCAGTATTTT. It is translated as CASSSVGREGDTQYF.

The chain employs TRBV28 and TRBJ2-1, with D tentatively TRBD2 (5 bases). Trimming took off 4 bases at V and 8 bases at J, with 15 bases between the two ends. The length of the CDR3 is 14 residues. CDR1 is MDHEN, CDR2 SYDVKM, per germline. CDR3 loop: CASSSLEEADEQFF. In DNA form, the CDR3 reads TGTGCCAGCAGTTCCCTCGAGGAGGCCGATGAGCAGTTCTTC.

V and J are TRBV5-4 and TRBJ1-2, with D possibly TRBD1 on 6 matching bases. CDR1 SGHNT and CDR2 YYREEE come from the germline V gene (reference sequence). V lost 3 bases to trimming and J lost 1 base, with 13 bases between them. The CDR3 consists of 15 residues. The CDR3 spells CASSSQAGDNYGYTF. CDR3 DNA sequence: TGTGCCAGCAGCTCGCAGGCAGGGGATAACTATGGCTACACCTTC.

This sequence joins TRBV7-9 and TRBJ1-6; D remains ambiguous. V dropped 6 bases and J dropped 0 bases, with 15 bases sitting between them. The CDR3 is made up of 17 amino acids. The germline V gene has CDR1 SEHNR and CDR2 FQNEAQ (reference sequence). CDR3 residues: CASRGGPVFSYNSPLHF. For the CDR3, the DNA is TGTGCCAGCAGAGGCGGGCCAGTCTTCTCCTATAATTCACCCCTCCACTTT.

V and J are TRBV4-3 and TRBJ1-4; 10 bases line up with TRBD1. Germline-derived CDR1 and CDR2 are LGHNA and YSLEER. Trimming cost V 3 bases and J 5 bases; bases outside gene matches: 0. This CDR3 is built from 14 residues. CDR3 amino acids: CASSQGQGNEKLFF. The DNA for the CDR3 is TGCGCCAGCAGCCAGGGACAGGGGAATGAAAAACTGTTTTTT.

This clone came up once. The chain joins TRBV10-3 to TRBJ2-2, with 9 bases that match TRBD2. Trimming at V came to 5 bases and at J to 3 bases, leaving 4 bases not matched to a gene. This CDR3 is 15 amino acids long. CDR1 and CDR2 (germline): ENHRY, SYGVKD. The CDR3 DNA reads as TGTGCCATCAGTAATGGCGGGGGGGACACCGGGGAGCTGTTTTTT. It specifies CAISNGGGDTGELFF.

In this sample, this clone turned up a few times. The junction departs from germline at one end; a sequencing error may be responsible. This chain links TRBV4-2 with TRBJ2-3; D not certain. The CDR3 is 12 amino acids. Per the germline V gene, CDR1 is LGHNA and CDR2 is YNFKEQ. CDR3 amino acids: CASSLGPETQYF. CDR3 coding DNA: TGTGCCAGCAGCCTGGGTCCAGAAACGCAGTATTTT.

This chain joins TRBV10-3 and TRBJ1-1; TRBD1 matches 9 bases. CDR3 length: 15 residues. After removal of 2 bases from V and 1 base from J, the junction contained 2 bases not matched to a gene. CDR1 is ENHRY, CDR2 SYGVKD, per germline. The CDR3 DNA reads TGTGCCATCAGTGAGCCGACAGGGGGGAACACTGAAGCTTTCTTT. Protein: CAISEPTGGNTEAFF.

Only one count was recorded for this clone. The chain joins TRBV18 to TRBJ1-3; D is uncertain. The CDR3 sequence is 16 residues long. CDR1 is KGHSH, CDR2 LQKENI, per germline. Trimming removed 3 bases from V and 0 bases from J, with 12 bases in between. The CDR3 DNA reads TGTGCCAGCTCACCGAGCGGGTCAAACTCTGGAAACACCATATATTTT. It specifies CASSPSGSNSGNTIYF.

The J gene is TRBJ2-1, the V gene TRBV5-1; 11 positions match TRBD2. V shed 4 bases, J shed 7 bases, and the junction held 13 bases outside the gene matches. The CDR3 length is 17 residues. Germline CDR1 reads SGHRS; CDR2 reads YFSETQ. This chain's CDR3 is CASSPWVSGRAVNEQFF. CDR3 in DNA: TGCGCCAGCAGCCCGTGGGTTAGCGGGAGGGCCGTGAATGAGCAGTTCTTC.

The V call is TRBV7-9, the J call TRBJ1-2; TRBD1 matches 7 bases. This CDR3 has 15 residues. Germline CDR1 reads SEHNR; CDR2 reads FQNEAQ (reference sequence). V was clipped by 5 bases and J by 4 bases; unmatched bases: 10. The CDR3 loop is CASSPPGQRFYGYTF. The CDR3 coding sequence is TGTGCCAGCAGCCCTCCGGGACAGAGATTCTATGGCTACACCTTC.

The V gene is TRBV7-8, the J gene TRBJ1-5; 11 positions agree with TRBD1. CDR1 and CDR2 from the germline V gene are SGHVS and FQNEAQ. CDR3 length: 17 residues. V was pared by 1 base and J by 7 bases, with 9 bases of the junction left unmatched. The CDR3 DNA reads TGTGCCAGCAGCTTAGAAGATTGGACAGGGGGCCGGCAGCCCCAGCATTTT. Translation gives CASSLEDWTGGRQPQHF. The full variable domain, rest sourced from reference TRBV7-8 and TRBJ1-5, is GAGVSQSPRYKVAKRGQDVALRCDPISGHVSLFWYQQALGQGPEFLTYFQNEAQLDKSGLPSDRFFAERPEGSVSTLKIQRTQQEDSAVYLCASSLEDWTGGRQPQHFGDGTRLSIL.

This chain uses TRBV29-1 with TRBJ1-1; TRBD1 might be the D (5 bases). V dropped 7 bases and J dropped 4 bases, with 16 bases sitting between them. This CDR3 spans 13 amino acids. Germline CDR1 and CDR2: SQVTM and ANQGSEA. The CDR3 DNA reads TGCAGCGGAAAACGGGGCTATGGCACTGAAGCTTTCTTT. Protein product: CSGKRGYGTEAFF.

The chain employs TRBV11-3 and TRBJ2-7; D gene uncertain. The CDR3 covers 11 residues. Per germline, CDR1 SGHNT and CDR2 YENEEA. Trimming cost V 6 bases and J 7 bases, with 10 bases left between them. CDR3 sequence reads: CASRSFGEQYF. The DNA of the CDR3 is TGTGCCAGCAGATCCTTTGGGGAGCAGTACTTC. The variable domain in full, with the rest retrieved from reference TRBV11-3 and TRBJ2-7, is EAGVVQSPRYKIIEKKQPVAFWCNPISGHNTLYWYLQNLGQGPELLIRYENEEAVDDSQLPKDRFSAERLKGVDSTLKIQPAELGDSAVYLCASRSFGEQYFGPGTRLTVT.

V usage is TRBV6-1 and J usage is TRBJ1-2; D unresolved. This CDR3 is 12 amino acids long. Germline V CDR1 and CDR2: MNHNS, SASEGT. Trimming took off 4 bases at V and 4 bases at J, with 7 bases between the two ends. CDR3 bases: TGTGCCAGCAGTGGGAGTTCCTATGGCTACACCTTC. Its translation is CASSGSSYGYTF.

The chain recombines TRBV4-3 with TRBJ1-1, with TRBD1 as a possible D gene (5 bases). Per germline, CDR1 LGHNA and CDR2 YSLEER. The CDR3 extends over 12 amino acids. Deletions cut 4 bases from V and 10 bases from J, with 13 bases between. CDR3 DNA sequence: TGCGCCAGCAGCCTCTATAGGGGCCGAGCTTTCTTT. This translates into CASSLYRGRAFF.

The chain uses TRBV29-1 and TRBJ2-3, with no clear D. CDR1 is SQVTM and CDR2 is ANQGSEA in the germline V gene. V was trimmed by 3 bases and J by 0 bases, leaving 10 bases between them. CDR3 length: 14 amino acids. The CDR3: CSVDLAVSTDTQYF. In nucleotides, the CDR3 is TGCAGCGTTGACCTGGCGGTAAGCACAGATACGCAGTATTTT.

V is TRBV11-2 and J is TRBJ2-3, with 9 bases identical to TRBD2. Germline loops: CDR1 SGHAT, CDR2 FQNNGV. V was pared by 0 bases and J by 6 bases, with 4 bases of the junction left unmatched. The CDR3 length is 15 residues. The CDR3 DNA reads TGTGCCAGCAGCTTAGATGGCGGGGGGGCGGATACGCAGTATTTT. Amino acid sequence: CASSLDGGGADTQYF.